This T cell receptor beta chain was found in a study of cytomegalovirus exposure and HLA in healthy donors. The wider study: About 85 million unique TCRs from HLA-typed donors were held in an early release of data. Study-wide results and limits: Accurate HLA-A and HLA-B prediction from TCR beta sequences was reported for most subjects.

The CDR3 has 15 residues. The V segment lost 6 bases and the J segment 0 bases; nucleotides outside the gene matches: 5. Per the germline V gene, CDR1 is MNHEY and CDR2 is SMNVEV (reference sequence). With regard to this clone: Antigen: not known.

Vbeta (60) and Jbeta (13) primers were used in the PCR. The method was immunoSEQ multiplex PCR; TCRdb's version includes in-frame clones alone and lacks a portion of them. The sample has under 150,000 clones, 80% seen once. Sequences were obtained from PBMCs. The TCR originated in a young man in good health and CMV-seronegative. J is TRBJ2-3 and V is TRBV27, with 8 positions matching TRBD2. As DNA, the CDR3 is TGTGCCAGCAGCCTCCGACTAGCGAGCACAGATACGCAGTATTTT. Its translation: CASSLRLASTDTQYF.